This TCR beta chain was documented in a study of shared clonotypes between healthy human individuals. Here immunoSEQ multiplex PCR was the method, and the copy in TCRdb shows in-frame clones only, minus some. This table holds hundreds of thousands of clones, about 76% found once. V was shortened by 3 bases and J by 4 bases, with 14 bases between the two germline ends. Germline V gene data show CDR1 as SGHKS and CDR2 as YYEKEE (reference sequence). This CDR3 has 14 residues. The source of this sequence is a woman in her thirties or forties in good health. Some clones in this sample may be carry-over from other donors' samples. The chain carries TRBV5-5 and TRBJ2-7; possibly TRBD2 for D (6 bases). Sequenced material: PBMCs. CDR3 loop: CASSWTGTSYEQYF. In DNA, the CDR3 is TGTGCCAGCAGCTGGACCGGGACTTCGTACGAGCAGTACTTC. The full variable domain, its missing parts supplied by reference TRBV5-5 and TRBJ2-7, is DAGVTQSPTHLIKTRGQQVTLRCSPISGHKSVSWYQQVLGQGPQFIFQYYEKEERGRGNFPDRFSARQFPNYSSELNVNALLLGDSALYLCASSWTGTSYEQYFGPGTRLTVT.